This T cell receptor beta chain was identified in a study of T cell responses to AZD1222 COVID-19 vaccine. General observations from the study: Receipt of two AZD1222 doses was followed by a rise in Spike-specific TCR breadth and depth. There were mostly white British donors and more females than males, and clonal diversity was possibly underestimated. Researchers report vaccine-associated CD4 TCRs spanning spike, with dominance at 160-218 and 743-854.

A remark on this clone: Its cognate antigen is unknown.

Data came from immunoSEQ multiplex PCR; TCRdb stores just in-frame clones and leaves some out. The table includes fewer than 50,000 clones, over 75% detected once. The germline V gene has CDR1 SGHNT and CDR2 YENEEA. The CDR3 spans 15 residues. V dropped 5 bases and J dropped 4 bases, with 17 bases sitting between them. The sequences come from peripheral blood, collected 28 days after the second dose of the MenACWY control vaccine. The origin of this receptor is an adult who received the MenACWY meningococcal vaccine as a control. J is TRBJ2-5 and V is TRBV11-3; tentatively, D is TRBD1 or TRBD2 (6 bases each). CDR3 coding DNA: TGTGCCAGCAGCCCTCATGGGGGGCCTGGAGAGACCCAGTACTTC. Translation: CASSPHGGPGETQYF.